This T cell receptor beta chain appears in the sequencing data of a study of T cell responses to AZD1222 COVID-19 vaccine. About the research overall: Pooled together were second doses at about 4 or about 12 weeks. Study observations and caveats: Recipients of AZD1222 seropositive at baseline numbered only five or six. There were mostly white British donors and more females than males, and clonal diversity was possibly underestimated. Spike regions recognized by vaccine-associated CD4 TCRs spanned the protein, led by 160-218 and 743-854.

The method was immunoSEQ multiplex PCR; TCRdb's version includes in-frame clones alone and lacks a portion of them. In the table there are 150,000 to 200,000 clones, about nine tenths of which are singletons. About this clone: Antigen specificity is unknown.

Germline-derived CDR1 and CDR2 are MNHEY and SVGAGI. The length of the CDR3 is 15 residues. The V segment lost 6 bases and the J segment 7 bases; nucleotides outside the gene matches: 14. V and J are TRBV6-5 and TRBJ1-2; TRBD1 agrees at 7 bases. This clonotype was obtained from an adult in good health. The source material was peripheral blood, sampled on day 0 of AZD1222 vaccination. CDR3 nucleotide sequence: TGTGCCAGCAGCCAACAGGGACAGAGCCTTCTTGGCTACACCTTC. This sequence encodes CASSQQGQSLLGYTF.